A selection of T cell receptor beta chains follows, all from one sample in a study of blood T cells in healthy people across ages. TCRdb passed the 5' RACE reads through MiXCR, listing each CDR3 protein once. The data contain approximately 1,000,000 distinct CDR3 sequences, around two fifths of them seen just once; the ten biggest clones take up around 13%. Sequencing was carried out using blood. The source of these receptors is a young man in good health. Each CDR3 is given with its conserved first and last residue. Fields, in order: clone size, J gene, D gene, V gene, CDR3 protein, CDR3 DNA. The D gene is left open where the match is weak. Some rows have no size entry. The others give once, few or many, or a class for an expanded clone.

NA	TRBJ1-1	NA	TRBV7-2	CASSLTGLAFF	TGTGCCAGCAGCCTGACGGGGTTAGCTTTCTTT
NA	TRBJ1-2	TRBD1	TRBV2	CASRTGQGAYTF	TGTGCCAGCAGAACGGGACAGGGAGCCTACACCTTC
NA	TRBJ2-1	NA	TRBV21-1	CASSLLGTPSSYNEQFF	TGTGCCAGCAGCCTCCTAGGGACTCCGTCTTCCTACAATGAGCAGTTCTTC
NA	TRBJ2-1	NA	TRBV7-9	CASSPPRGNYNEQFF	TGTGCCAGCAGCCCTCCAAGGGGCAACTACAATGAGCAGTTCTTC
NA	TRBJ2-3	NA	TRBV29-1	CSVRTLISTDTQYF	TGCAGCGTCCGTACTCTAATTAGCACAGATACGCAGTATTTT
NA	TRBJ2-3	TRBD1	TRBV7-9	CASSVGQGSGTDTQYF	TGTGCCAGCAGCGTCGGACAGGGGAGCGGTACAGATACGCAGTATTTT
NA	TRBJ1-4	TRBD1	TRBV12-3/TRBV12-4	CASSSTGTGNEKLFF	TGTGCCAGCAGTTCTACAGGGACAGGGAATGAAAAACTGTTTTTT
few	TRBJ2-7	NA	TRBV6-2/TRBV6-3	CASSYHSIYRYPQTYEQYF	TGTGCCAGCAGTTACCACAGTATCTACCGTTATCCCCAAACCTACGAGCAGTACTTC
once	TRBJ2-6	NA	TRBV29-1	CSVEDSHPSGANVLTF	TGCAGCGTTGAAGACAGTCATCCATCTGGGGCCAACGTCCTGACTTTC
few	TRBJ1-1	TRBD1	TRBV29-1	CSVHPLTGVDTEAFF	TGCAGCGTCCACCCGTTAACAGGGGTCGACACTGAAGCTTTCTTT
NA	TRBJ1-1	NA	TRBV2	CASSGRGMNTEAFF	TGTGCCAGCAGTGGGAGGGGGATGAACACTGAAGCTTTCTTT
many	TRBJ2-5	NA	TRBV4-3	CASSQDTIQTQYF	TGCGCCAGCAGCCAAGATACGATCCAGACCCAGTACTTC
NA	TRBJ2-7	NA	TRBV10-3	CAISPDTMRSYEQYF	TGTGCCATCAGCCCGGACACGATGCGCTCCTACGAGCAGTACTTC
NA	TRBJ1-4	TRBD1	TRBV29-1	CSVITGTGASGTNEKLFF	TGCAGCGTGATCACCGGGACAGGGGCCTCGGGAACTAATGAAAAACTGTTTTTT